The clone carrying this T cell receptor (beta chain) was observed once. Its antigen remains unidentified. The data were obtained in a study of cytomegalovirus exposure and HLA in healthy donors. General study findings and limits: TCR beta sequences reportedly predicted the HLA-A and HLA-B alleles of most subjects accurately. The analysis excluded some indistinguishable V segments, including TRBV6-2 and TRBV6-3.

PCR involved 60 Vbeta and 13 Jbeta primers. Profiling relied on immunoSEQ multiplex PCR, and the TCRdb table lists in-frame clones only, not all of them. In the table there are roughly 260,000 clones, roughly 86% of which are singletons. The germline CDR1 and CDR2 sequences are ENHRY and SYGVKD. The CDR3 is 14 amino acids. The J segment lost 4 bases and the V segment lost 4 bases, leaving 4 bases of the junction unmatched. The sample comprised PBMCs. The chain recombines TRBV10-3 with TRBJ1-1, with TRBD1 matching 9 bases. The receptor comes from a woman in her thirties or forties in good health and CMV-seropositive. The CDR3 spells CAISGGQGSTEAFF. The CDR3 DNA sequence: TGTGCCATCAGTGGTGGACAGGGGAGCACTGAAGCTTTCTTT.